The rows below give T cell receptor beta chains drawn from one sample of a study of blood T cell repertoires in COVID-19. TCRdb keeps only in-frame clones here, not all; method: immunoSEQ multiplex PCR. In the table there are hundreds of thousands of clones, over 75% of which are singletons. The material sequenced was PBMCs or T cells enriched from blood (not recorded which). Receptors were obtained from a man aged 18 to 30 who had recovered from COVID-19. CDR3s include the opening cysteine and the closing phenylalanine or tryptophan. D genes are given only for firm matches. Size values are once, few and many counts, or a class for expanded clones, and some rows have none.

D gene	clone size	J gene	V gene	CDR3 protein	CDR3 DNA
TRBD1	.	TRBJ1-2	TRBV28	CASTIRGLYGYTF	TGTGCCAGCACCATCAGGGGGCTCTATGGCTACACCTTC
.	once	TRBJ1-1	TRBV6-5	CASSYSGGTEAFF	TGTGCCAGCAGTTACTCCGGTGGTACTGAAGCTTTCTTT
TRBD1	.	TRBJ1-2	TRBV9	CASSTTGTGLGYTF	TGTGCCAGCAGCACCACCGGGACAGGTCTTGGCTACACCTTC
TRBD2	.	TRBJ2-7	TRBV27	CASSFGGRHSYEQYF	TGTGCCAGCAGTTTCGGGGGGAGGCACTCCTACGAGCAGTACTTC
.	.	TRBJ2-7	TRBV21-1	CAGETGKGAEQYF	TGTGCCGGCGAGACAGGGAAAGGGGCCGAGCAGTACTTC
.	.	TRBJ1-1	TRBV19	CASPIRNTEAFF	TGTGCCAGCCCCATCAGAAACACTGAAGCTTTCTTT
.	.	TRBJ1-1	TRBV27	CASRLDRMNTEAFF	TGTGCCAGCAGACTGGACAGAATGAACACTGAAGCTTTCTTT
.	.	TRBJ2-2	TRBV19	CASSIGRGSTGELFF	TGTGCCAGTAGTATAGGCAGGGGAAGCACCGGGGAGCTGTTTTTT
TRBD1	.	TRBJ1-5	TRBV6-5	CASKHRGEGNQPQHF	TGTGCCAGCAAGCACAGGGGGGAAGGCAATCAGCCCCAGCATTTT
TRBD1	once	TRBJ1-6	TRBV9	CASSTGTGYSPLHF	TGTGCCAGCAGCACCGGGACAGGGTATTCACCCCTCCACTTT
TRBD1	.	TRBJ1-1	TRBV19	CASSPGQPNTEAFF	TGTGCCAGTAGCCCGGGACAGCCGAACACTGAAGCTTTCTTT
.	.	TRBJ1-5	TRBV30	CAWSVRDNQPQHF	TGTGCCTGGAGTGTCAGGGACAATCAGCCCCAGCATTTT
TRBD1	.	TRBJ1-1	TRBV2	CASTADRDTEAFF	TGTGCCAGCACCGCGGACAGGGACACTGAAGCTTTCTTT
TRBD1	.	TRBJ2-7	TRBV11-2	CASSPPGQAAYEQYF	TGTGCCAGCAGTCCTCCGGGACAGGCCGCCTACGAGCAGTACTTC
.	.	TRBJ1-4	TRBV7-2	CASSLPTDYNEKLFF	TGTGCCAGCAGCTTACCGACAGATTATAATGAAAAACTGTTTTTT
.	.	TRBJ2-7	TRBV7-8	CASSQTAYEQYF	TGTGCCAGCAGCCAAACGGCCTACGAGCAGTACTTC
TRBD1	.	TRBJ1-2	TRBV28	CASSWTGGYGYTF	TGTGCCAGCAGTTGGACAGGGGGCTATGGCTACACCTTC
TRBD2	once	TRBJ2-2	TRBV5-5	CASSLSGGHTGELFF	TGTGCCAGCAGCTTGAGCGGGGGCCACACCGGGGAGCTGTTTTTT
.	.	TRBJ2-3	TRBV28	CASSSASSVRRDTQYF	TGTGCCAGCAGTTCCGCATCTAGCGTGCGTCGGGATACGCAGTATTTT
TRBD1	.	TRBJ1-1	TRBV6-5	CASSYGQGARGAFF	TGTGCCAGCAGTTACGGACAGGGGGCGCGTGGAGCTTTCTTT
.	.	TRBJ1-2	TRBV28	CASTSGTRTRGYTF	TGTGCCAGCACCTCCGGGACACGAACGAGGGGCTACACCTTC
.	.	TRBJ2-7	TRBV12-3/TRBV12-4	CASSKGAYEQYF	TGTGCCAGCAGTAAGGGGGCCTACGAGCAGTACTTC
.	.	TRBJ1-1	TRBV6-5	CASSSPRGTEAFF	TGTGCCAGCAGTTCGCCAAGGGGCACTGAAGCTTTCTTT
.	.	TRBJ1-3	TRBV5-1	CASSKDYLSGNTIYF	TGCGCCAGCAGCAAGGACTATCTCTCTGGAAACACCATATATTTT
TRBD1	.	TRBJ1-2	TRBV5-1	CASSAGWDRDKDGYTF	TGCGCCAGCAGCGCCGGTTGGGACAGGGATAAGGATGGCTACACCTTC
.	.	TRBJ2-3	TRBV6-5	CASSSDWNTDTQYF	TGTGCCAGCAGTTCTGACTGGAACACAGATACGCAGTATTTT
TRBD1	.	TRBJ1-5	TRBV19	CASSMDRVNQPQHF	TGTGCCAGTAGTATGGACAGGGTAAATCAGCCCCAGCATTTT
.	.	TRBJ2-7	TRBV7-8	CASSLGQAQTSRNF	TGTGCCAGCAGCTTAGGACAGGCGCAAACCTCGAGGAACTTC
.	.	TRBJ2-3	TRBV7-2	CASSRGLSNTDTQYF	TGTGCCAGCAGCAGAGGCCTTTCAAACACAGATACGCAGTATTTT
TRBD2	.	TRBJ2-7	TRBV7-2	CASSSPGRGEQYF	TGTGCCAGCAGCTCCCCGGGGAGGGGCGAGCAGTACTTC
.	.	TRBJ1-5	TRBV6-1	CASRPTRGGDQPQHF	TGTGCCAGCAGACCCACGCGGGGAGGTGATCAGCCCCAGCATTTT
.	.	TRBJ1-5	TRBV9	CASSVGGNSNQPQHF	TGTGCCAGCAGCGTGGGAGGAAACAGCAATCAGCCCCAGCATTTT
.	few	TRBJ2-2	TRBV19	CASLDFAVTGELFF	TGTGCCAGCCTAGATTTCGCCGTCACCGGGGAGCTGTTTTTT
.	.	TRBJ1-2	TRBV10-3	CAISEGTGRVNYGYTF	TGTGCCATCAGTGAGGGTACGGGCAGGGTAAACTATGGCTACACCTTC
TRBD2	.	TRBJ2-1	TRBV5-1	CASSYSGSVDEQFF	TGCGCCAGCAGCTACAGCGGGAGCGTCGATGAGCAGTTCTTC
TRBD1	.	TRBJ1-5	TRBV6-7	CASSYFADRANQPQHF	TGTGCCAGCAGTTATTTTGCCGACAGGGCTAATCAGCCCCAGCATTTT
.	.	TRBJ2-1	TRBV4-1	CASSQTPLTHYNEQFF	TGCGCCAGCAGCCAAACACCACTAACACACTACAATGAGCAGTTCTTC
.	.	TRBJ1-1	TRBV12-3/TRBV12-4	CASSIGGYTEAFF	TGTGCCAGCAGCATTGGGGGGTACACTGAAGCTTTCTTT